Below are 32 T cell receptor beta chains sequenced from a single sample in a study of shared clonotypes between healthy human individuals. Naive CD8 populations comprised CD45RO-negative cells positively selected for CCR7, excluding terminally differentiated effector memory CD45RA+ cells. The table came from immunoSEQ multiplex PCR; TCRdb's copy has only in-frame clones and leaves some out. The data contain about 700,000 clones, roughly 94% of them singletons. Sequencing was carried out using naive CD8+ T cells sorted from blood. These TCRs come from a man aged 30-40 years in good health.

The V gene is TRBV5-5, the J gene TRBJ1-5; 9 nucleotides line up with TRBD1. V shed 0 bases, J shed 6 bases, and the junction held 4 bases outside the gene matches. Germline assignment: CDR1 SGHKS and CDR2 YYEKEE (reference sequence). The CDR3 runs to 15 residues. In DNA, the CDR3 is TGTGCCAGCAGCTTGGAGGGGGACAGGGTTCAGCCCCAGCATTTT. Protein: CASSLEGDRVQPQHF.

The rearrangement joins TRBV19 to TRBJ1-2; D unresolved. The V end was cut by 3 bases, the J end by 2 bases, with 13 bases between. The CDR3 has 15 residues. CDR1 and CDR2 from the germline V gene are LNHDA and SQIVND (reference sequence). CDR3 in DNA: TGTGCCAGTAGTATTACAGAAACATCCAACTATGGCTACACCTTC. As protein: CASSITETSNYGYTF.

CDR3 loop: CASSEFPGISYEQYF. In DNA form, the CDR3 reads TGTGCCAGCAGTGAATTTCCGGGAATAAGCTACGAGCAGTACTTC. The chain recombines TRBV6-1 with TRBJ2-7, with D tentatively TRBD2 (5 bases). Germline V CDR1 and CDR2: MNHNS, SASEGT. CDR3 length equals 15 residues. Between the trimmed V and J ends, which lost 2 bases and 3 bases, there was a span of 14 bases.

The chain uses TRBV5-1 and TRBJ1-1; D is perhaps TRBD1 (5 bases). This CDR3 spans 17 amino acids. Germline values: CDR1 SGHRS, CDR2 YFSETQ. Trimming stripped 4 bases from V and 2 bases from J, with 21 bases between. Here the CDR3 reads CASSILSPGRPNTEAFF. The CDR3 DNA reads TGCGCCAGCAGCATACTAAGTCCGGGACGCCCTAACACTGAAGCTTTCTTT.

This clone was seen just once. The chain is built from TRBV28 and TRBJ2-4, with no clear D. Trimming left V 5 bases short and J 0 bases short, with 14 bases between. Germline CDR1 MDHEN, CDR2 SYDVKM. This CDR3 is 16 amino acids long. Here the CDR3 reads CASSPPTELAKNIQYF. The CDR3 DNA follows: TGTGCCAGCAGTCCCCCGACGGAGCTAGCCAAAAACATTCAGTACTTC.

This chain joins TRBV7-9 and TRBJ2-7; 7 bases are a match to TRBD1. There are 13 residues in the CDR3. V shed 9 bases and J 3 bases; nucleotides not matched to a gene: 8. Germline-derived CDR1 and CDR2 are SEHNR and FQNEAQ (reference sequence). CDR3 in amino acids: CASRQGPNYEQYF. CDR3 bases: TGTGCCAGTAGACAGGGCCCTAACTACGAGCAGTACTTC.

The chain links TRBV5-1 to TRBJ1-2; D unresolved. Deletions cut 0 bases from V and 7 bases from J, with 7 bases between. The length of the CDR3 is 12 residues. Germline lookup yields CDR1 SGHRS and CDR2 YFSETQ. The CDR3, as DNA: TGCGCCAGCAGCTTGGACCTAATTGGCTACACCTTC. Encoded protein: CASSLDLIGYTF.

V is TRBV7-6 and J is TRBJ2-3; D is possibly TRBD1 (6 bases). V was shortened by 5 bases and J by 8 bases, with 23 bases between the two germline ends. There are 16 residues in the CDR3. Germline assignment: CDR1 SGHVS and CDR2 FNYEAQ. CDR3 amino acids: CASSLRGDGQGGTQYF. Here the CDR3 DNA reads TGTGCCAGCAGCCTACGGGGCGACGGCCAAGGGGGTACGCAGTATTTT.

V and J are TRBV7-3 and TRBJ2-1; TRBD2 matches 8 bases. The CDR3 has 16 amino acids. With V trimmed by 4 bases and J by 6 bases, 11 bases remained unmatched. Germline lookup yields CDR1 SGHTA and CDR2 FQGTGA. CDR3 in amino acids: CASSSKGLGGGNEQFF. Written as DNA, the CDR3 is TGTGCCAGCAGCTCGAAGGGACTAGGTGGGGGCAATGAGCAGTTCTTC.

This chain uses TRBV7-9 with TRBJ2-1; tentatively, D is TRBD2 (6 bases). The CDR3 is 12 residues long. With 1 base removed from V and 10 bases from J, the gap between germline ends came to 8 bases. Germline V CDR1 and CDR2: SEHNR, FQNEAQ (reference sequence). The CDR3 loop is CASSLDSGEQFF. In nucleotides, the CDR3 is TGTGCCAGCAGCTTAGATAGCGGAGAGCAGTTCTTC.

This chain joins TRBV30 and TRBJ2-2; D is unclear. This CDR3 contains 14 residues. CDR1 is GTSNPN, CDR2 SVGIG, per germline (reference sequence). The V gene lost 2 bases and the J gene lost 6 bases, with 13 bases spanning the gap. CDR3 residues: CAWSLGVGSGELFF. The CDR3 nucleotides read TGTGCCTGGAGTCTGGGCGTGGGGTCCGGGGAGCTGTTTTTT.

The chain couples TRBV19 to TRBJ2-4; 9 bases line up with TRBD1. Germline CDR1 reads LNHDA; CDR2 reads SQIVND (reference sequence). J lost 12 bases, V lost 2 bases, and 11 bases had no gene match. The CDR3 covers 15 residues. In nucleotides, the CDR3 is TGTGCCAGTAGTATAAGGGACAGGGACCCCAGGGGTCAGTACTTC. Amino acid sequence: CASSIRDRDPRGQYF.

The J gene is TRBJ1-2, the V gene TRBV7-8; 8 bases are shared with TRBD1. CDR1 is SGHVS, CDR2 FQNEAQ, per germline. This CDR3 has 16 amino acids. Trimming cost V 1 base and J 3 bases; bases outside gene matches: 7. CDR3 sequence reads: CASSLGGTGMDYGYTF. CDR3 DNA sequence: TGTGCCAGCAGCTTAGGTGGGACAGGAATGGACTATGGCTACACCTTC.

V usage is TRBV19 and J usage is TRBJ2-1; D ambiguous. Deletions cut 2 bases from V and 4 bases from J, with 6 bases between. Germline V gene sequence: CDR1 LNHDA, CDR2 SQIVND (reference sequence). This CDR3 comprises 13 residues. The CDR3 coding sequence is TGTGCCAGTAGTATAAAAGGGTACAATGAGCAGTTCTTC. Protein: CASSIKGYNEQFF.

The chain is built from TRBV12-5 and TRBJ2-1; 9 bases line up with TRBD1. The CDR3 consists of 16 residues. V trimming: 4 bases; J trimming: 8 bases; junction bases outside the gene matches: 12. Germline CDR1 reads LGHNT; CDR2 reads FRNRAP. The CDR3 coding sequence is TGTGCTAGTGGTTACGCCGGGACAGGGTATGGAGATGAGCAGTTCTTC. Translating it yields CASGYAGTGYGDEQFF.

This CDR3 is CASRTASSYNEQFF. CDR3 sequence (DNA): TGTGCCAGCAGGACGGCGAGCTCCTACAATGAGCAGTTCTTC. The V call is TRBV6-1, the J call TRBJ2-1, with no clear D. Trimming took off 6 bases at V and 0 bases at J, with 9 bases between the two ends. Germline CDR1 MNHNS, CDR2 SASEGT. The CDR3 is made up of 14 amino acids.

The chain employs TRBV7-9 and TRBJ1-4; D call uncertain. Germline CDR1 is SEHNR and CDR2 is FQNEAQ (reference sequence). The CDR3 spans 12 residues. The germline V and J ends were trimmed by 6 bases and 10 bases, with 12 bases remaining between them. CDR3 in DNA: TGTGCCAGCAGTTACGGGTTCGGAAAACTGTTTTTT. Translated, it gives CASSYGFGKLFF. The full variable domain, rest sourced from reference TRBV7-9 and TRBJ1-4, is DTGVSQNPRHKITKRGQNVTFRCDPISEHNRLYWYRQTLGQGPEFLTYFQNEAQLEKSRLLSDRFSAERPKGSFSTLEIQRTEQGDSAMYLCASSYGFGKLFFGSGTQLSVL.

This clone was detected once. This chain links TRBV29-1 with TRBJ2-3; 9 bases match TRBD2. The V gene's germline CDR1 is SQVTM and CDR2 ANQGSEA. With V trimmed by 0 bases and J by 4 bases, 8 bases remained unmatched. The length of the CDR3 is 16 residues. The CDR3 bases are TGCAGCGTTGAAGATGGAGTAGCGGGGGAGGCAGATACGCAGTATTTT. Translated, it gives CSVEDGVAGEADTQYF.

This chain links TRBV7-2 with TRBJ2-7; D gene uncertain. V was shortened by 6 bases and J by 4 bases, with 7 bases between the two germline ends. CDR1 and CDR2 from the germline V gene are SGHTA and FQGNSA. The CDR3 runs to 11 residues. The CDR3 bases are TGTGCCAGCAGGCACATGTACGAGCAGTACTTC. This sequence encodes CASRHMYEQYF.

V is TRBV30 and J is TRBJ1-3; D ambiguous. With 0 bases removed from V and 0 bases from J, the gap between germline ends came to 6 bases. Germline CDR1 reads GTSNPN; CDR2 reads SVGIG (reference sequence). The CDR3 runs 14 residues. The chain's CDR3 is CAWSVGPSGNTIYF. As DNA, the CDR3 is TGTGCCTGGAGTGTAGGTCCCTCTGGAAACACCATATATTTT.

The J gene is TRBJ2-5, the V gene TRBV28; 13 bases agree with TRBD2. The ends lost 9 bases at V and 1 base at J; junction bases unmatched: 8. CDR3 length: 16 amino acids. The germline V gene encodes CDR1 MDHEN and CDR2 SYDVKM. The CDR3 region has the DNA TGTGCCAGTGGTTTCCGACTAGCGGGAGGCCAAGAGACCCAGTACTTC. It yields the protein CASGFRLAGGQETQYF.

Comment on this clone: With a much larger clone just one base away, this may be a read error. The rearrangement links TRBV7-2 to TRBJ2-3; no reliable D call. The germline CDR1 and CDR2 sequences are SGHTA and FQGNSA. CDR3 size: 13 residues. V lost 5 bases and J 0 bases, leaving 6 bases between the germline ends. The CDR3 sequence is CASSPPSTDTQYF. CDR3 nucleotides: TGTGCCAGCAGCCCCCCAAGCACAGATACGCAGTATTTT.

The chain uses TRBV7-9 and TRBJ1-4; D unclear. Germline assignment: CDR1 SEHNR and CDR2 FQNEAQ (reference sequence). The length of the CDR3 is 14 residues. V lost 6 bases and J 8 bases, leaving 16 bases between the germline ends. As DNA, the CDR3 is TGTGCCAGCAGTCTGTATCGGGAAGACGAAAAACTGTTTTTT. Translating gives CASSLYREDEKLFF.

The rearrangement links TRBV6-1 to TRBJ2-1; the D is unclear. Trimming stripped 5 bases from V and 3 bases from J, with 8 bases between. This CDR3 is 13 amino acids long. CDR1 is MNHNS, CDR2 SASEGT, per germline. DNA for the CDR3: TGTGCCAGCAGTCCACCGGGCTACAATGAGCAGTTCTTC. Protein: CASSPPGYNEQFF.

CDR3 protein: CASSIYTGGSYNEQFF. CDR3 bases: TGTGCCAGCAGCATCTACACAGGGGGCTCCTACAATGAGCAGTTCTTC. The rearrangement joins TRBV11-2 to TRBJ2-1; 8 positions match TRBD1. CDR3 size: 16 residues. CDR1 is SGHAT, CDR2 FQNNGV, per germline. V shed 5 bases and J 0 bases; nucleotides not matched to a gene: 6.

CDR3 loop: CASSYEEYQETQYF. For the CDR3, the DNA is TGTGCCAGCAGCTACGAGGAGTACCAAGAGACCCAGTACTTC. This rearrangement joins TRBV7-2 to TRBJ2-5, with D unclear. V lost 4 bases, J lost 0 bases, and 9 bases lay in between. The length of the CDR3 is 14 residues. Germline V gene data show CDR1 as SGHTA and CDR2 as FQGNSA.

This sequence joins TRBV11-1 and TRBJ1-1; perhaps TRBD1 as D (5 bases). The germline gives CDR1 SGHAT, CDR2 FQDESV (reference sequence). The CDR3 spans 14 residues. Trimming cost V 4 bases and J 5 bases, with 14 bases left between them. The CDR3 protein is CASSWLRGRTEAFF. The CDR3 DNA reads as TGTGCCAGCAGCTGGCTGAGGGGCCGGACTGAAGCTTTCTTT.

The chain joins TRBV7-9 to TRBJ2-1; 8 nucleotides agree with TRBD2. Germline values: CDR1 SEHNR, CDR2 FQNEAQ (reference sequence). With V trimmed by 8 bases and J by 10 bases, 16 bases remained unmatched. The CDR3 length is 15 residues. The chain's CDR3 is CASPTGGAPLEEQFF. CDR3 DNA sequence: TGTGCCAGCCCGACCGGGGGGGCGCCCCTTGAGGAGCAGTTCTTC.

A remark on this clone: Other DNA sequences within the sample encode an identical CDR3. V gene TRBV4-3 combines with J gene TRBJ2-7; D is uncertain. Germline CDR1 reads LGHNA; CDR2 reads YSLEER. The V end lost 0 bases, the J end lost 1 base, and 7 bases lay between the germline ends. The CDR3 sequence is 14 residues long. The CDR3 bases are TGCGCCAGCAGCCAAGATCTAGTATCCTACGAGCAGTACTTC. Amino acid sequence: CASSQDLVSYEQYF.

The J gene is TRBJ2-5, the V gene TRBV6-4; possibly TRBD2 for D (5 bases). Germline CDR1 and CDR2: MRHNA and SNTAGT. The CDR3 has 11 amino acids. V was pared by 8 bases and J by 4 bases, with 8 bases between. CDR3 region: CASWTGETQYF. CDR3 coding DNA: TGTGCCAGCTGGACTGGAGAGACCCAGTACTTC.

The CDR3 spells CASSPWIGQPYEQYF. In DNA form, the CDR3 reads TGTGCCAGCTCACCATGGATCGGGCAACCCTACGAGCAGTACTTC. This chain connects TRBV18 to TRBJ2-7; unclear D gene. Germline V gives CDR1 KGHSH, CDR2 LQKENI. The CDR3 extends over 15 amino acids. The V end lost 2 bases, the J end lost 2 bases, and 13 bases lay between the germline ends.

CDR3 in amino acids: CASSGIDRVGNEQFF. The CDR3 nucleotides read TGCGCCAGCAGTGGGATAGACAGGGTGGGTAATGAGCAGTTCTTC. V usage is TRBV10-1 and J usage is TRBJ2-1; TRBD1 matches 7 bases. With 4 bases clipped from V and 7 bases from J, the junction kept 10 bases outside the gene matches. The CDR3 has 15 residues. The germline gives CDR1 WNHNN, CDR2 SYGVQD (reference sequence).